This TCR beta chain was captured in a study of shared T cell receptors in the human thymus. The germline V and J ends were trimmed by 10 bases and 8 bases, with 18 bases remaining between them. The germline V gene has CDR1 MNHEY and CDR2 SMNVEV (reference sequence). This CDR3 is 13 amino acids long. This table comes from immunoSEQ multiplex PCR, and its TCRdb copy is limited to in-frame clones, with some not included. The data hold about 660,000 clones, with roughly 90% observed a single time. The same sample was also used in a study of human thymus T cells.

This TCR was recovered from a boy younger than two with a congenital heart defect. The chain links TRBV27 to TRBJ1-5, with D tentatively TRBD1 (5 bases). Sequenced input: thymocytes. The CDR3 loop is CATGGSGFEPQHF. CDR3 in DNA: TGTGCCACGGGGGGGTCGGGTTTCGAGCCCCAGCATTTT.